This entry lists 13 T cell receptor beta chains sequenced from one sample in a study of OX40 agonist ivuxolimab in advanced cancers. Some clones are missing from TCRdb's copy, which holds only in-frame ones; the method was immunoSEQ multiplex PCR. The sample carries tens of thousands of clones, roughly 90% recorded once. The sample was CD4+ or CD8+ T cells sorted from blood, taken in a trial of the OX40 agonist ivuxolimab. These receptors came from an adult with an advanced solid tumor such as melanoma, head and neck, liver or kidney cancer.

The CDR3 here is CASSLAGTSNYGYTF. The CDR3 bases are TGCGCCAGCAGCTTGGCCGGGACATCTAACTATGGCTACACCTTC. The chain recombines TRBV5-1 with TRBJ1-2; possible D gene TRBD1, 6 bases. Germline CDR1 is SGHRS and CDR2 is YFSETQ. The V end lost 0 bases, the J end lost 0 bases, and 9 bases lay between the germline ends. The CDR3 extends over 15 amino acids.

The chain employs TRBV6-5 and TRBJ2-7, with D maybe TRBD2 (6 bases). V dropped 6 bases and J dropped 0 bases, with 15 bases sitting between them. Germline V gene sequence: CDR1 MNHEY, CDR2 SVGAGI. The CDR3 loop spans 15 amino acids. This CDR3 reads CASSLGAGRSYEQYF. In DNA, the CDR3 is TGTGCCAGCAGCCTTGGGGCGGGGCGCTCCTACGAGCAGTACTTC.

This clone turned up a few times. V is TRBV2 and J is TRBJ1-5; the D gene is possibly TRBD1 (6 bases). This CDR3 has 13 amino acids. V dropped 2 bases and J dropped 11 bases, with 13 bases sitting between them. Per germline, CDR1 SNHLY and CDR2 FYNNEI. This CDR3 reads CASSEFEGGAQHF. The CDR3 bases are TGTGCCAGCAGTGAATTCGAAGGGGGAGCCCAGCATTTT.

The chain uses TRBV2 and TRBJ2-4; weak D call: TRBD1 (5 bases). This CDR3 comprises 15 residues. Germline V lookup: CDR1 SNHLY, CDR2 FYNNEI. V was shortened by 2 bases and J by 8 bases, with 16 bases between the two germline ends. Here the CDR3 DNA reads TGTGCCAGCAGTGAATGGATAGGGGCTGGGGACATTCAGTACTTC. The encoded protein is CASSEWIGAGDIQYF.

V gene TRBV25-1 combines with J gene TRBJ2-1, with TRBD1 as a possible D gene (5 bases). This CDR3 contains 10 residues. Germline CDR1 reads MGHDK; CDR2 reads SYGVNS. Trimming took 8 bases from V and 8 from J, leaving 7 bases between them. CDR3 DNA sequence: TGTGCCAGCCGCAGGGATGAGCAGTTCTTC. This sequence encodes CASRRDEQFF.

This chain joins TRBV14 and TRBJ1-1; TRBD1 is a possible D gene (6 bases). Trimming left V 3 bases short and J 0 bases short, with 14 bases between. This CDR3 is built from 16 residues. CDR1 SGHDN and CDR2 FVKESK come from the germline V gene. The CDR3 DNA is TGTGCCAGCAGCCAGGTCCAGGGGACCATGAACACTGAAGCTTTCTTT. Translation gives CASSQVQGTMNTEAFF.

The chain combines TRBV27 with TRBJ1-6, with a possible D match to TRBD1 (5 bases). The CDR3 loop spans 13 amino acids. Germline V gene sequence: CDR1 MNHEY, CDR2 SMNVEV (reference sequence). Trimming took off 4 bases at V and 11 bases at J, with 12 bases between the two ends. The CDR3 sequence is CASSWDLGTPLHF. CDR3 nucleotide sequence: TGTGCCAGCAGTTGGGACCTCGGGACACCCCTCCACTTT.

This sequence joins TRBV7-6 and TRBJ2-5; the D gene could be TRBD1 or TRBD2 (5 bases each). Germline assignment: CDR1 SGHVS and CDR2 FNYEAQ. The CDR3 spans 16 residues. Between the trimmed V and J ends, which lost 7 bases and 1 base, there was a span of 19 bases. For the CDR3, the DNA is TGTGCCAGCACCCAAGGGGCGTTAGCGCGCCAAGAGACCCAGTACTTC. Translated, it gives CASTQGALARQETQYF.

The chain combines TRBV29-1 with TRBJ2-7, with no clear D. The CDR3 runs to 12 residues. Trimming removed 1 base at V and 2 bases at J, with 6 bases between. Per germline, CDR1 SQVTM and CDR2 ANQGSEA. The CDR3 DNA reads TGCAGCGTTGAAGGGCAGGCCTACGAGCAGTACTTC. Its protein is CSVEGQAYEQYF.

This chain links TRBV7-9 with TRBJ2-3, with D uncertain. The CDR3 loop spans 14 amino acids. V shed 5 bases and J shed 2 bases, with 11 bases lying between them. CDR1 SEHNR and CDR2 FQNEAQ come from the germline V gene (reference sequence). This chain's CDR3 is CASSARADTDTQYF. The DNA for the CDR3 is TGTGCCAGCAGCGCCCGGGCTGACACAGATACGCAGTATTTT.

The chain uses TRBV2 and TRBJ2-7; D may match TRBD1 or TRBD2 (6 bases each). The CDR3 is 14 residues long. V gave up 3 bases and J gave up 9 bases, with 18 bases separating them. Germline V gene lookup returns CDR1 SNHLY and CDR2 FYNNEI. CDR3: CASSEGGPSSGQYF. Here the CDR3 DNA reads TGTGCCAGCAGTGAGGGGGGCCCCTCTAGTGGGCAGTACTTC.

The genes are TRBV11-2 and TRBJ2-6; 7 bases match TRBD1. Germline V gene data show CDR1 as SGHAT and CDR2 as FQNNGV. The trim removed 6 bases at V and 0 bases at J, leaving 5 bases unmatched. This CDR3 has 16 residues. CDR3 nucleotide sequence: TGTGCCAGCAGGGCAGGGGGAAGCTCTGGGGCCAACGTCCTGACTTTC. Protein: CASRAGGSSGANVLTF.

This rearrangement joins TRBV27 to TRBJ2-1; no firm D call. Trimming pared 11 bases from V and 7 bases from J, leaving 30 bases between. The germline V gene encodes CDR1 MNHEY and CDR2 SMNVEV (reference sequence). The CDR3 has 17 amino acids. CDR3 protein: CAQSPLYQSPKRNEQFF. CDR3 sequence (DNA): TGTGCCCAGAGTCCCTTATACCAATCTCCAAAACGAAATGAGCAGTTCTTC.